This TCR beta chain was found in a study of human T cells and chemical hapten exposure. Background on the study: Weekly scalp doses of diphenylcyclopropenone were given to patients during the roughly 23-week study. Once 0.01% DPC had been applied to the upper back by patch test, readings were taken at 6 days.

Time point described: patch test 2, 6 weeks after DPC sensitization. Treatment of the sample: therapeutic diphenylcyclopropenone sensitization with weekly scalp DPC. The CDR3 contains 16 residues. Trimming left V 0 bases short and J 0 bases short, with 10 bases between. Germline V gives CDR1 MGHRA, CDR2 YSYEKL. Individual cDNA molecules had unique molecular identifiers attached to them by the library. TCRdb fed the RACE reads into MiXCR, producing one record per CDR3 protein. This repertoire shows about 140,000 distinct CDR3 sequences, about 12% found once; its top ten account for around 1.4%. Study conclusions and caveats: After DPC sensitization, TCRs above 1 in 1000 frequency showed no change.

To note about this clonotype: Its antigen remains unidentified.

The TCR sequence derives from a woman aged 50 to 60 with alopecia areata. Some clones in this sample may be carry-over from other donors' samples. The material was whole blood, obtained in connection with sensitization to the hapten diphenylcyclopropenone (DPC). The chain uses TRBV4-1 and TRBJ2-3, with D unresolved. The CDR3 DNA follows: TGCGCCAGCAGCCAAGACCCGGGCCTAAGCACAGATACGCAGTATTTT. Protein sequence: CASSQDPGLSTDTQYF.